The rows below give T cell receptor beta chains drawn from one sample of a study of neoadjuvant anti-PD-1 for oral cavity cancer. This table comes from immunoSEQ multiplex PCR, and its TCRdb copy is limited to in-frame clones, with some not included. The sample carries approximately 83,000 clones, less than 85% recorded once. The material sequenced was PBMCs, taken before nivolumab (anti-PD-1) treatment. Receptors originate from a person aged 40 to 85 with oral cavity squamous cell carcinoma. The CDR3 runs from the conserved cysteine through the conserved F or W. D genes are given only for firm matches. Size is omitted from some rows. Given values are once, few, many or a class for expanded clones.

d_call | j_call | clone_size | v_call | cdr3_aa | cdr3_nt
TRBD2 | TRBJ2-7 | - | TRBV7-2 | CASSLDPAGAEQYF | TGTGCCAGCAGCTTAGACCCAGCGGGAGCCGAGCAGTACTTC
- | TRBJ2-5 | - | TRBV7-7 | CASSSNVGQETQYF | TGTGCTAGCAGCTCCAATGTCGGACAAGAGACCCAGTACTTC
TRBD1 | TRBJ1-1 | - | TRBV7-9 | CASSLGGQEPEAFF | TGTGCCAGCAGCTTAGGGGGACAGGAACCTGAAGCTTTCTTT
- | TRBJ2-7 | - | TRBV11-2 | CASSPPRGVEQYF | TGTGCCAGCAGTCCTCCCCGAGGGGTCGAGCAGTACTTC
- | TRBJ1-1 | once | TRBV11-2 | CASSLQRTEAFF | TGTGCCAGCAGCTTACAGAGGACTGAAGCTTTCTTT
TRBD1 | TRBJ1-2 | - | TRBV5-1 | CASSPLQGWGSYGYTF | TGCGCCAGCAGCCCATTACAGGGGTGGGGGTCATATGGCTACACCTTC
- | TRBJ2-2 | - | TRBV6-5 | CASSSHGTLNTGELFF | TGTGCCAGCAGTTCCCACGGGACACTTAACACCGGGGAGCTGTTTTTT
- | TRBJ2-7 | - | TRBV7-9 | CASSAPGSSYEQYF | TGTGCCAGCAGCGCGCCGGGTAGCTCCTACGAGCAGTACTTC
TRBD1 | TRBJ1-2 | - | TRBV30 | CAWTPGQGISNYGYTF | TGTGCCTGGACCCCCGGACAGGGGATCTCTAACTATGGCTACACCTTC
- | TRBJ2-5 | many | TRBV5-1 | CASSLGHPMQETQYF | TGCGCCAGCAGCCTGGGACACCCTATGCAAGAGACCCAGTACTTC
TRBD1 | TRBJ2-7 | - | TRBV28 | CASSLIGRDRGSYEQYF | TGTGCCAGCAGTTTAATTGGCCGGGACAGGGGCTCCTACGAGCAGTACTTC
TRBD1 | TRBJ1-1 | - | TRBV7-9 | CASSSRQGVGDTEAFF | TGTGCCAGCAGCTCTCGACAGGGGGTCGGGGACACTGAAGCTTTCTTT
- | TRBJ2-1 | - | TRBV5-1 | CASSASPMRNEQFF | TGCGCCAGTTCGGCCTCCCCTATGCGCAATGAGCAGTTCTTC
TRBD2 | TRBJ2-3 | once | TRBV10-1 | CASSGTSGSTDTQYF | TGCGCCAGCAGCGGGACTAGCGGGAGCACAGATACGCAGTATTTT
- | TRBJ2-7 | - | TRBV19 | CATSGPLPSHEQYF | TGTGCTACAAGCGGGCCCCTTCCTTCCCACGAGCAGTACTTC
- | TRBJ1-1 | once | TRBV6-6 | CASTYQGGVTEAFF | TGTGCCAGCACCTATCAGGGTGGTGTGACTGAAGCTTTCTTT
- | TRBJ1-1 | - | TRBV11-2 | CASSSTDMNTEAFF | TGTGCCAGCAGCTCGACAGATATGAACACTGAAGCTTTCTTT
TRBD2 | TRBJ2-1 | - | TRBV29-1 | CSVKGLAETKNNEQFF | TGCAGCGTGAAGGGACTAGCGGAAACAAAGAACAATGAGCAGTTCTTC
TRBD1 | TRBJ1-3 | - | TRBV7-6 | CASSSQQGADTIYF | TGTGCCAGCAGCTCCCAACAGGGGGCGGACACCATATATTTT
TRBD1 | TRBJ2-3 | - | TRBV4-1 | CASSKGRQGAIADTQYF | TGCGCCAGCAGTAAGGGCCGACAGGGGGCGATAGCAGATACGCAGTATTTT
- | TRBJ2-4 | few | TRBV6-1 | CASSEWGHIQYF | TGTGCCAGCAGTGAATGGGGGCACATTCAGTACTTC
TRBD2 | TRBJ2-1 | - | TRBV6-6 | CASRARLAGGSNEQFF | TGTGCCAGCAGGGCGCGCCTAGCGGGAGGTTCGAATGAGCAGTTCTTC
TRBD2 | TRBJ2-1 | - | TRBV2 | CASSEGGTSNDEQFF | TGTGCCAGCAGTGAAGGGGGGACTAGCAACGATGAGCAGTTCTTC
TRBD1 | TRBJ2-3 | - | TRBV25-1 | CASSFQGAGDTQYF | TGTGCCAGCAGTTTTCAGGGGGCGGGAGATACGCAGTATTTT